This T cell receptor (beta chain) was recovered during a study of T cells after yellow fever vaccination. Study details: The authors prepared low-cell-number fractions using SMART-Seq v4 Ultra Low Input.

Findings and limits, study-wide: Post-booster reappearance was seen for most primary-vaccination clones (roughly 96% CD4, roughly 88% CD8). There was a small share of clonotypes that showed up in both the CD4 and CD8 compartments.

This clonotype showed up many times. Its specificity is unknown. From the 5' RACE reads, TCRdb called clonotypes with MiXCR, one entry per CDR3 protein. The sample holds approximately 70,000 distinct CDR3 sequences, more than 6.5% seen once. Looked up from germline, CDR1 is SGHTA and CDR2 is FQGNSA. V shed 4 bases and J 6 bases; nucleotides not matched to a gene: 8. The CDR3 spans 15 residues. The specimen was CD8+ T cells sorted from PBMCs, collected about 49 days after the first yellow fever vaccination. The V call is TRBV7-2, the J call TRBJ2-2; 7 nucleotides line up with TRBD1. The receptor was derived from a man in his late teens or twenties who received the YFV17D yellow fever vaccine. CDR3 protein: CASSSLEGAAGELFF. CDR3 DNA: TGTGCCAGCAGCTCGTTAGAGGGGGCAGCCGGGGAGCTGTTTTTT.